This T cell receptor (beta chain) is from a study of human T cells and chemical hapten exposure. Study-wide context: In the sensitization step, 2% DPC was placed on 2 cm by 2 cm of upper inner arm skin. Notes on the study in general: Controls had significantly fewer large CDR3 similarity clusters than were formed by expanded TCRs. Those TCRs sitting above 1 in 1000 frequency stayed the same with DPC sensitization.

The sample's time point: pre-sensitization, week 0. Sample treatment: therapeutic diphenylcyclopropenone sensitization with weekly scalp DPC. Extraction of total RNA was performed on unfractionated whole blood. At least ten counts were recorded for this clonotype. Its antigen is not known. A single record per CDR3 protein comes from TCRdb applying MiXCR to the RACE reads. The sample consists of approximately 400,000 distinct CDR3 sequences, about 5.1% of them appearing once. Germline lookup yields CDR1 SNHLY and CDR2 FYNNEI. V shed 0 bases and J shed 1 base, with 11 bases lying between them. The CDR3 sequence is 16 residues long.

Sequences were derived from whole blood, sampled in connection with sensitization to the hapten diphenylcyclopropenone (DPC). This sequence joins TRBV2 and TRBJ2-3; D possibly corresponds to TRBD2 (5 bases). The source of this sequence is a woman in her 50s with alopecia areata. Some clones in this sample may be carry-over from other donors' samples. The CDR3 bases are TGTGCCAGCAGTGAAGCCCGAGGAGGTGGCACAGATACGCAGTATTTT. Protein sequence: CASSEARGGGTDTQYF.